What follows are 18 T cell receptor beta chains derived from one specimen sequenced in a study of CD8 T cells in ankylosing spondylitis. TCRdb re-derived calls from the 5' RACE reads in MiXCR, one entry per CDR3 protein. The data hold around 130,000 distinct CDR3 sequences, with roughly 15% observed a single time. For these receptors, no antigen is known. The study's findings and limits: Blood from ankylosing spondylitis patients appeared to carry a characteristic roughly 8-variant TCR beta motif.

Input material: blood, either unsorted or a sorted T cell fraction (not recorded which). The source of these receptors is a male donor with ankylosing spondylitis.

This clonotype was observed at least ten times. In DNA form, the CDR3 reads TGCGCCAGCAGCTCAGGGTTTGCGGGAGTAGGATTGAATGAGCAGTTCTTC. Translated: CASSSGFAGVGLNEQFF. The V and J genes are TRBV4-1 and TRBJ2-1, with TRBD2 identical over 7 bases. This CDR3 region has 17 residues. After removal of 5 bases from V and 7 bases from J, the junction contained 17 bases not matched to a gene. Looked up from germline, CDR1 is MGHRA and CDR2 is YSYEKL.

The chain joins TRBV29-1 to TRBJ1-1; a weak D match, TRBD1 (5 bases). From germline, CDR1 is SQVTM and CDR2 ANQGSEA. Trimming cost V 3 bases and J 8 bases, with 13 bases left between them. CDR3 size: 12 residues. The CDR3 bases are TGCAGCGTTGAGGACATAGAGATAGAAGCTTTCTTT. Translation gives CSVEDIEIEAFF.

This clonotype was seen repeatedly, ten times or more. CDR3 protein: CASSQAGFNQPQHF. The CDR3 nucleotides read TGCGCCAGCAGCCAAGCGGGGTTCAATCAGCCCCAGCATTTT. V gene TRBV4-1 combines with J gene TRBJ1-5; D ambiguous. Germline-derived CDR1 and CDR2 are MGHRA and YSYEKL. The CDR3 sequence is 14 residues long. Trimming removed 1 base from V and 3 bases from J, with 7 bases in between.

This clonotype was seen a handful of times. This chain links TRBV28 with TRBJ2-3; tentatively, D is TRBD1 (5 bases). V lost 8 bases, J lost 2 bases, and 11 bases lay in between. The CDR3 loop spans 13 amino acids. Germline-derived CDR1 and CDR2 are MDHEN and SYDVKM. The CDR3, as DNA: TGTGCCAGCGACCCAGGGATCACAGATACGCAGTATTTT. Its translation is CASDPGITDTQYF.

V usage is TRBV11-1 and J usage is TRBJ2-1; a weak D match, TRBD1 (6 bases). Trimming cost V 4 bases and J 0 bases, with 25 bases left between them. The CDR3 is made up of 20 amino acids. CDR1 SGHAT and CDR2 FQDESV come from the germline V gene (reference sequence). Here the CDR3 reads CASSSQTGMSTRSSYNEQFF. For the CDR3, the DNA is TGTGCCAGCAGCTCGCAGACAGGAATGTCAACGAGGAGCTCCTACAATGAGCAGTTCTTC.

This clonotype has a handful of counts. V gene TRBV2 combines with J gene TRBJ2-7; the D is unclear. The germline gives CDR1 SNHLY, CDR2 FYNNEI. V dropped 6 bases and J dropped 7 bases, with 7 bases sitting between them. CDR3 length: 10 amino acids. The CDR3 DNA is TGTGCCAGCAGGGCCTTTGAGCAGTACTTC. It is translated as CASRAFEQYF.

This clonotype has just one count. CDR3 in DNA: TGTGCCAGCAGCTTGGACAGGGGGCCTGGGGCCAACGTCCTGACTTTC. It is translated as CASSLDRGPGANVLTF. The chain is built from TRBV5-5 and TRBJ2-6; TRBD1 matches 9 bases. V gave up 0 bases and J gave up 2 bases; unmatched junction bases: 0. Germline V gene sequence: CDR1 SGHKS, CDR2 YYEKEE (reference sequence). The CDR3 spans 16 residues.

This clonotype appeared many times. The chain carries TRBV5-1 and TRBJ2-7; 7 bases match TRBD2. CDR1 SGHRS and CDR2 YFSETQ come from the germline V gene. The CDR3 has 15 residues. Trimming removed 3 bases from V and 1 base from J; junction bases left unmatched: 7. The CDR3 is CASSYLADGSYEQYF. CDR3 sequence (DNA): TGCGCCAGCAGCTACCTAGCGGACGGTTCCTACGAGCAGTACTTC.

This clonotype has a handful of counts. This rearrangement joins TRBV20-1 to TRBJ2-7; D possibly corresponds to TRBD2 (6 bases). Germline CDR1 and CDR2: DFQATT and SNEGSKA (reference sequence). CDR3 length equals 16 residues. V was trimmed by 8 bases and J by 0 bases, leaving 23 bases between them. This CDR3 is CSSSRPLSGPSYEQYF. The CDR3 DNA reads TGCAGTTCAAGCCGACCTCTAAGCGGGCCCTCCTACGAGCAGTACTTC.

This clonotype came up many times. The chain employs TRBV6-4 and TRBJ2-1, with 13 nucleotides matching TRBD2. Trimming removed 2 bases from V and 5 bases from J; junction bases left unmatched: 0. CDR1 MRHNA and CDR2 SNTAGT come from the germline V gene. This CDR3 is built from 15 residues. CDR3 DNA sequence: TGTGCCAGCAGTGACGGACTAGCGGGAGACAATGAGCAGTTCTTC. Its protein product is CASSDGLAGDNEQFF.

V gene TRBV20-1 combines with J gene TRBJ2-7, with unresolved D. The V end lost 0 bases, the J end lost 2 bases, and 8 bases lay between the germline ends. Germline-derived CDR1 and CDR2 are DFQATT and SNEGSKA (reference sequence). CDR3 length equals 13 residues. For the CDR3, the DNA is TGCAGTGCTAGAGATTGGGAAACCTACGAGCAGTACTTC. It translates to CSARDWETYEQYF.

This clonotype was seen only a few times. This chain links TRBV10-3 with TRBJ1-2, with D tentatively TRBD1 (6 bases). Germline values: CDR1 ENHRY, CDR2 SYGVKD. V was cut by 3 bases and J by 6 bases, with 14 bases left in between. The CDR3 loop spans 14 amino acids. The CDR3 nucleotides read TGTGCCATCAGTGAATTAGCGGGGGCGGATGGCTACACCTTC. Residues: CAISELAGADGYTF.

The chain carries TRBV10-3 and TRBJ2-1, with 11 bases lining up with TRBD2. The CDR3 contains 15 residues. V lost 0 bases to trimming and J lost 5 bases; unmatched junction nucleotides: 0. The germline V gene has CDR1 ENHRY and CDR2 SYGVKD. CDR3: CAISESSGRDNEQFF. Here the CDR3 DNA reads TGTGCCATCAGTGAGTCTAGCGGGAGGGACAATGAGCAGTTCTTC.

This clonotype was observed many times. The chain recombines TRBV28 with TRBJ2-7; 7 bases fit TRBD2. This CDR3 region has 14 residues. Germline-derived CDR1 and CDR2 are MDHEN and SYDVKM. The J segment lost 4 bases and the V segment lost 6 bases, leaving 9 bases of the junction unmatched. The CDR3 loop is CASSLGGSSYEQYF. Written as DNA, the CDR3 is TGTGCCAGCAGCTTAGGCGGGAGTTCGTACGAGCAGTACTTC. Variable domain in full (rest from reference TRBV28 and TRBJ2-7): DVKVTQSSRYLVKRTGEKVFLECVQDMDHENMFWYRQDPGLGLRLIYFSYDVKMKEKGDIPEGYSVSREKKERFSLILESASTNQTSMYLCASSLGGSSYEQYFGPGTRLTVT.

This clonotype was observed a handful of times. This chain joins TRBV12-3 or TRBV12-4 and TRBJ1-1, with D uncertain. V gave up 7 bases and J gave up 8 bases, with 14 bases separating them. CDR3 length: 12 residues. The CDR3 here is CASNPGGREAFF. CDR3 in DNA: TGTGCCAGCAACCCAGGTGGGCGGGAAGCTTTCTTT.

This clonotype was seen repeatedly, ten times or more. This chain connects TRBV29-1 to TRBJ2-1; 8 nucleotides line up with TRBD2. This CDR3 contains 14 residues. The J segment lost 0 bases and the V segment lost 6 bases, leaving 4 bases of the junction unmatched. Germline CDR1 reads SQVTM; CDR2 reads ANQGSEA. The CDR3 is CSVRLAFSYNEQFF. The CDR3 DNA reads TGCAGCGTAAGACTAGCGTTCTCCTACAATGAGCAGTTCTTC.

V gene TRBV7-2 combines with J gene TRBJ2-1, with D perhaps matching TRBD1 or TRBD2 (6 bases each). Germline assignment: CDR1 SGHTA and CDR2 FQGNSA. The ends were cut back, 4 bases at V and 0 bases at J, with 10 bases in the middle. This CDR3 has 15 amino acids. The DNA of the CDR3 is TGTGCCAGCAGCTCGTGGGGGGCCTCCTACAATGAGCAGTTCTTC. It codes for CASSSWGASYNEQFF.

The chain couples TRBV27 to TRBJ1-3; D call uncertain. Germline CDR1 MNHEY, CDR2 SMNVEV (reference sequence). The CDR3 extends over 15 amino acids. V gave up 5 bases and J gave up 0 bases, with 11 bases separating them. This CDR3 is CASSERAYSGNTIYF. In DNA, the CDR3 is TGTGCCAGCAGTGAACGGGCGTACTCTGGAAACACCATATATTTT.